A selection of T cell receptor beta chains follows, all from one sample in a study of regulatory T cells in long-lasting Graves disease. MiXCR was run by TCRdb on the multiplex PCR reads, yielding one entry per CDR3 protein. The sample holds about 320,000 distinct CDR3 sequences; 18% are singletons and the top ten take more than 30%. Sequenced here: peripheral blood mononuclear cells (PBMCs), sampled at new diagnosis, from a patient treated with antithyroid drugs. These receptors originate from a female donor with Graves disease. Each CDR3 is given with its conserved first and last residue. The D gene is left open where the match is weak. Where a row states a size, it is once, few, many or the class of an expanded clone; other rows omit it.

cdr3_aa cdr3_nt v_call cdr3_length d_call j_call clone_size
CSVALYGGENTEAFF TGCAGCGTTGCCCTCTATGGAGGGGAGAACACTGAAGCTTTCTTT TRBV29-1 15 NA TRBJ1-1 many
CAISPLDITSYNEQFF TGTGCCATCAGCCCCTTGGACATTACCTCCTACAATGAGCAGTTCTTC TRBV10-3 16 NA TRBJ2-1 few
CAWSIQETQYF TGTGCCTGGAGTATACAAGAGACCCAGTACTTC TRBV30 11 NA TRBJ2-5 many
CATRTGSSETQYF TGTGCCACCAGGACAGGGTCGAGCGAGACCCAGTACTTC TRBV24-1 13 TRBD1 TRBJ2-5 NA
CASSQGRGVYGYTF TGTGCCAGCTCACAAGGACGAGGGGTCTATGGCTACACCTTC TRBV18 14 NA TRBJ1-2 NA
CATSGPGQGNQPQHF TGTGCCACCAGTGGACCGGGACAGGGGAATCAGCCCCAGCATTTT TRBV24-1 15 TRBD1 TRBJ1-5 many
CSGTPGVGASDTQYF TGCAGCGGCACCCCGGGGGTAGGAGCGTCAGATACGCAGTATTTT TRBV29-1 15 NA TRBJ2-3 many
CASSSSGGALYEQYF TGTGCCAGCAGCTCCTCAGGGGGCGCCCTCTACGAGCAGTACTTC TRBV7-2 15 TRBD1 TRBJ2-7 many
CASSLWLQETQYF TGTGCCAGCAGTTTATGGCTCCAAGAGACCCAGTACTTC TRBV28 13 NA TRBJ2-5 many
CASSYGTESSYNEQFF TGTGCCAGCAGCTATGGGACCGAGAGCTCCTACAATGAGCAGTTCTTC TRBV11-1 16 NA TRBJ2-1 many
CSASQGWTNEKLFF TGCAGTGCCTCACAGGGATGGACTAATGAAAAACTGTTTTTT TRBV20-1 14 NA TRBJ1-4 many
CASSLADGINEQFF TGTGCCAGCAGTTTAGCGGACGGGATCAATGAGCAGTTCTTC TRBV27 14 NA TRBJ2-1 many
CASSEGAGDAAQYF TGTGCCAGCAGTGAAGGGGCGGGAGACGCGGCCCAGTACTTC TRBV6-2/TRBV6-3 14 TRBD2 TRBJ2-5 NA
CASSFESNEQFF TGTGCCAGCAGCTTTGAGTCGAATGAGCAGTTCTTC TRBV11-2 12 NA TRBJ2-1 many
CASSPDGGGGYTF TGTGCCAGTAGTCCAGACGGGGGTGGAGGCTACACCTTC TRBV19 13 NA TRBJ1-2 many
CASSRDRWTSGAGEQYF TGTGCCAGCAGCCGAGACCGCTGGACTAGCGGAGCGGGAGAGCAGTACTTC TRBV12-3/TRBV12-4 17 TRBD2 TRBJ2-7 many
CAISESETPYEQYF TGTGCCATCAGTGAGTCTGAGACCCCCTACGAGCAGTACTTC TRBV10-3 14 NA TRBJ2-7 many
CASGLGPGGNQPQHF TGTGCTAGTGGTTTGGGGCCGGGTGGCAATCAGCCCCAGCATTTT TRBV12-5 15 NA TRBJ1-5 few
CASSEPRGLIRDRGYGYTF TGCGCCAGCAGTGAGCCCCGGGGACTCATCCGGGACAGGGGATATGGCTACACCTTC TRBV10-2 19 TRBD1 TRBJ1-2 many
CASSTEAGGPETQYF TGTGCCAGCAGCACCGAAGCGGGAGGGCCCGAGACCCAGTACTTC TRBV6-2/TRBV6-3 15 TRBD2 TRBJ2-5 NA
CSARVRGRGTEAFF TGCAGTGCTAGAGTTAGGGGTCGGGGCACTGAAGCTTTCTTT TRBV20-1 14 NA TRBJ1-1 NA
CASSPTGTNEKLFF TGTGCCAGCAGCCCCACAGGGACTAATGAAAAACTGTTTTTT TRBV12-3/TRBV12-4 14 NA TRBJ1-4 many
CASSLTPPTRTYEQYF TGTGCCAGCAGTTTAACCCCCCCGACTAGGACCTACGAGCAGTACTTC TRBV28 16 NA TRBJ2-7 many
CASTPGEALETQYF TGTGCCAGCACCCCGGGGGAGGCCTTGGAGACCCAGTACTTC TRBV9 14 NA TRBJ2-5 NA
CASSIGQFYGYTF TGTGCCAGCAGCATAGGACAGTTCTATGGCTACACCTTC TRBV5-8 13 NA TRBJ1-2 few
CAISDPREGSSYNEQFF TGTGCCATCAGTGACCCGCGCGAAGGGAGCTCCTACAATGAGCAGTTCTTC TRBV10-3 17 NA TRBJ2-1 many
CASSLNSVANSPLHF TGTGCCAGCAGTTTGAACAGCGTCGCGAATTCACCCCTCCACTTT TRBV6-5 15 NA TRBJ1-6 NA
CSVNEPWPEVSTDTQYF TGCAGCGTAAACGAACCTTGGCCAGAGGTTAGCACAGATACGCAGTATTTT TRBV29-1 17 NA TRBJ2-3 many
CASSLNRVATDTQYF TGCGCCAGCAGCCTAAACAGGGTTGCCACAGATACGCAGTATTTT TRBV5-1 15 NA TRBJ2-3 many
CASSLPGTKRYEQYF TGTGCCAGCAGTTTACCCGGGACTAAAAGATACGAGCAGTACTTC TRBV27 15 TRBD2 TRBJ2-7 many
CASSPKVGRFGMDQPQHF TGTGCCAGCAGCCCGAAGGTCGGGAGGTTCGGGATGGATCAGCCCCAGCATTTT TRBV7-9 18 NA TRBJ1-5 many
CASSLGTPWAFF TGTGCCAGCAGCTTAGGCACCCCGTGGGCTTTCTTT TRBV11-2 12 NA TRBJ1-1 many
CASSLAKLAGVNNEQFF TGCGCCAGCAGCTTGGCAAAACTAGCGGGAGTTAATAATGAGCAGTTCTTC TRBV5-1 17 TRBD2 TRBJ2-1 NA
CASQTLAGGYNEQFF TGTGCCAGCCAAACCTTAGCGGGCGGATACAATGAGCAGTTCTTC TRBV28 15 TRBD2 TRBJ2-1 many
CASSQDRGLYNEQFF TGTGCCAGCAGCCAAGATAGAGGACTCTACAATGAGCAGTTCTTC TRBV14 15 NA TRBJ2-1 many
CASSLGKSSYNEQFF TGTGCCAGCAGCTTAGGCAAGAGCTCCTACAATGAGCAGTTCTTC TRBV11-2 15 NA TRBJ2-1 many
CASSPKPGGGAPNSPLHF TGTGCCAGCTCACCAAAACCGGGCGGAGGCGCGCCTAATTCACCCCTCCACTTT TRBV18 18 NA TRBJ1-6 NA
CASSLGGINTEAFF TGTGCCAGCAGTTTAGGCGGAATTAACACTGAAGCTTTCTTT TRBV12-3/TRBV12-4 14 NA TRBJ1-1 many
CASRGQGGQLQHF TGTGCCAGTAGAGGACAGGGTGGTCAGCTCCAGCATTTT TRBV19 13 TRBD1 TRBJ1-5 NA
CASRETSGGLEQYF TGTGCCAGCAGGGAGACTAGCGGGGGTCTGGAGCAGTACTTC TRBV13 14 TRBD2 TRBJ2-7 many
CATELAGSSNEQFF TGTGCCACCGAACTAGCGGGATCCTCCAATGAGCAGTTCTTC TRBV3-1 14 TRBD2 TRBJ2-1 many